This TCR beta chain comes out of a study of Graves' ophthalmopathy and Graves' hyperthyroidism. Study results and caveats: Blood samples also showed most expanded thyroid clonotypes exceeding 0.001 frequency.

This clonotype was counted at least ten times. Its antigen is currently unknown. Clinical symptoms, serum thyroxine, TRAb, thyroid ultrasound and orbital computed tomography determined diagnosis. RNA served as the template for amplifying TCR beta CDR3 regions. An opening RT-PCR round employed HTBI primers and preceded a second-round multiplex PCR. TCRdb re-analysed the multiplex PCR reads in MiXCR, keeping a single row per CDR3 protein. The sample records some 350,000 distinct CDR3 sequences, about 17% being singletons. Trimming took 5 bases from V and 0 from J, leaving 14 bases between them. This CDR3 comprises 17 residues. Germline values: CDR1 MNHEY, CDR2 SMNVEV (reference sequence).

This clonotype was sampled from an adult woman with stable Graves' hyperthyroidism. The sample was peripheral blood. The chain uses TRBV27 and TRBJ2-6; tentative D call: TRBD1 (6 bases). The CDR3 DNA sequence: TGTGCCAGCAGTCCGGGGACATTCTACTCTGGGGCCAACGTCCTGACTTTC. Translated: CASSPGTFYSGANVLTF. Full variable domain (rest looked up from reference TRBV27 and TRBJ2-6): EAQVTQNPRYLITVTGKKLTVTCSQNMNHEYMSWYRQDPGLGLRQIYYSMNVEVTDKGDVPEGYKVSRKEKRNFPLILESPSPNQTSLYFCASSPGTFYSGANVLTFGAGSRLTVL.